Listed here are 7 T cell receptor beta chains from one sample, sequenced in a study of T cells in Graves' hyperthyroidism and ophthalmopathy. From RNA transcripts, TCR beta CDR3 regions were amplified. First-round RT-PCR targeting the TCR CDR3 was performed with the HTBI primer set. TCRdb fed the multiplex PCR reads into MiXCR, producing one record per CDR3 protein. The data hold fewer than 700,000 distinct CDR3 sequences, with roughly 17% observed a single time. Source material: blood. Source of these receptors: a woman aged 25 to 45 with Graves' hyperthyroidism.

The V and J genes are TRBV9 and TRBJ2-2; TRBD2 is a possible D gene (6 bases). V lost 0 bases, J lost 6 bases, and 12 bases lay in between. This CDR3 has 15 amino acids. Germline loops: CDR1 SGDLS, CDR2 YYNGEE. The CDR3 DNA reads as TGTGCCAGCAGCGTAGAACTAGCTTTCCCCGGGGAGCTGTTTTTT. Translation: CASSVELAFPGELFF.

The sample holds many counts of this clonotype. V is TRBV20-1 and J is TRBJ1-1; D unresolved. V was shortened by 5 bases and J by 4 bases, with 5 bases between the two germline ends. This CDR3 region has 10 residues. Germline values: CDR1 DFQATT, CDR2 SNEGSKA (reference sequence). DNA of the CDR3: TGCAGTGCTCCCCCCACTGAAGCTTTCTTT. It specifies CSAPPTEAFF.

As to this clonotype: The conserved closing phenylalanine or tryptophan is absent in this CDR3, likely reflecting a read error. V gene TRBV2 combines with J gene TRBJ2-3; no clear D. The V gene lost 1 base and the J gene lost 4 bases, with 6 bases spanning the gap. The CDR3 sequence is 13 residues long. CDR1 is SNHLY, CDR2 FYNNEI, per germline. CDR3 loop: CASSEVYPDTQYL. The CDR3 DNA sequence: TGTGCCAGCAGTGAAGTTTATCCAGATACGCAGTATCTT.

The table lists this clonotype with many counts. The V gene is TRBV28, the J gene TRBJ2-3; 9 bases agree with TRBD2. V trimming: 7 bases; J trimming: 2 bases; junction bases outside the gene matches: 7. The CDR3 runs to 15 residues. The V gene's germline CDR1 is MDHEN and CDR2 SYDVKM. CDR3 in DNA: TGTGCCAGCACCTGGACTAGCGAATACACAGATACGCAGTATTTT. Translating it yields CASTWTSEYTDTQYF. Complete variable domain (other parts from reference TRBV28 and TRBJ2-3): DVKVTQSSRYLVKRTGEKVFLECVQDMDHENMFWYRQDPGLGLRLIYFSYDVKMKEKGDIPEGYSVSREKKERFSLILESASTNQTSMYLCASTWTSEYTDTQYFGPGTRLTVL.

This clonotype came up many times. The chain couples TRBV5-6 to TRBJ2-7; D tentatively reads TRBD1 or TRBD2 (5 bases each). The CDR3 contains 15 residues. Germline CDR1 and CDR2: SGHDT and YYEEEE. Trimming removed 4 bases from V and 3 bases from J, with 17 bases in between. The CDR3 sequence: CASSAGQGGSYEQYF. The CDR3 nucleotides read TGTGCCAGCAGCGCGGGCCAGGGTGGGAGCTACGAGCAGTACTTC.

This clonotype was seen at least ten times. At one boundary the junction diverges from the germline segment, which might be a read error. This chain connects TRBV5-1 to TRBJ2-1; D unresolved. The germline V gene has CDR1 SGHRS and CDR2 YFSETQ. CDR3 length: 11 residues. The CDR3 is CASSLDGEQFF. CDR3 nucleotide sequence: TGTGCCAGCAGCTTAGATGGTGAGCAGTTCTTC.

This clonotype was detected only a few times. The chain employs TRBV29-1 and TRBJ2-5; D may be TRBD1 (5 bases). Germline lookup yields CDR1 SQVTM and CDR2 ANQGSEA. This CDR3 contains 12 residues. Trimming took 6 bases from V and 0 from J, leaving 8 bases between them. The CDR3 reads CSVSTDQETQYF. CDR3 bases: TGCAGCGTATCGACAGACCAAGAGACCCAGTACTTC.